What follows is one T cell receptor (beta chain) and its context. The data stem from a study of blood T cell repertoires in COVID-19. Whole-study context: PBMCs, B-cell-depleted T cells, or T cells were the source of the cDNA or gDNA that made up the material.

From germline, CDR1 is SGHTA and CDR2 FQGTGA. After removal of 2 bases from V and 4 bases from J, the junction contained 8 bases not matched to a gene. The CDR3 covers 17 residues. As processed by the authors: Using reference gene primer amplification, nucleated cell counts were estimated. Repertoires were generated with immunoSEQ multiplex PCR, while TCRdb's copy carries only in-frame clones and drops some. D and trimming were read from the DNA, whereas the V and J calls and clone size are those reported in that table. The sample includes some 200,000 clones, around 84% of them seen just once. V is TRBV7-3 and J is TRBJ2-2; 9 nucleotides line up with TRBD1. The sample taken for sequencing was peripheral blood. This receptor was taken from a man aged 80 or over with acute or convalescent COVID-19. This chain's CDR3 is CASSLLGGTGITGELFF. CDR3 DNA sequence: TGTGCCAGCAGCTTATTAGGGGGGACAGGGATCACCGGGGAGCTGTTTTTT.